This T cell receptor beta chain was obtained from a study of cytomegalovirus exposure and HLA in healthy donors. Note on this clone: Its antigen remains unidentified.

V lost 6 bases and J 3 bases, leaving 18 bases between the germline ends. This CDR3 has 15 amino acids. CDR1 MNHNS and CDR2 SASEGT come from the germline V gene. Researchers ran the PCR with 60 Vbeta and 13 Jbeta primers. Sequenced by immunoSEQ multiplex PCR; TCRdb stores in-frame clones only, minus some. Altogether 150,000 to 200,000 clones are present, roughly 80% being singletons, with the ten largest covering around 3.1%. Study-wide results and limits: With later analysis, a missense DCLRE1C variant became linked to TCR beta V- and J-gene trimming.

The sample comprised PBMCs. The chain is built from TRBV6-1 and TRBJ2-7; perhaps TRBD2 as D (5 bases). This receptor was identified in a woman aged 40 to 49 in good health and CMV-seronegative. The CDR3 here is CASRESRTPNYEQYF. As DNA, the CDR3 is TGTGCCAGCAGGGAATCTCGGACTCCAAACTACGAGCAGTACTTC.